The entry that follows covers one T cell receptor beta chain sequence. This entry comes from a study of T cell changes during pregnancy in multiple sclerosis. Here immunoSEQ multiplex PCR was the method, and the copy in TCRdb shows in-frame clones only, minus some. The sample lists about 57,000 clones, about 91% occurring once. Germline-derived CDR1 and CDR2 are LNHDA and SQIVND (reference sequence). This CDR3 comprises 12 residues. V was clipped by 5 bases and J by 10 bases, with 12 bases between them. The sequenced sample was peripheral blood, obtained after pregnancy. The source of this sequence is a female donor in good health, enrolled as a control in a pregnancy study. The chain carries TRBV19 and TRBJ2-1, with D perhaps TRBD2 (6 bases). The CDR3 coding sequence is TGTGCCAGTAGTCGGGGCGGGAAAGAGCAGTTCTTC. This sequence encodes CASSRGGKEQFF.